Presented here are 3 T cell receptor beta chains from one specimen sequenced in a study of early T cells in non-severe SARS-CoV-2 infection. MiXCR, run by TCRdb on the 5' RACE reads, gives a single entry per CDR3 protein. The table records some 21,000 distinct CDR3 sequences, roughly 4.3% of them present only once. Sequencing used whole blood. These receptors all come from an adult who was a healthcare worker with PCR-confirmed SARS-CoV-2 infection or an uninfected control (not recorded which).

The chain has TRBV6-6 and TRBJ1-2; D is unclear. Germline V gene lookup returns CDR1 MNHNY and CDR2 SVGAGI (reference sequence). The V gene lost 5 bases and the J gene lost 8 bases, with 18 bases spanning the gap. The CDR3 has 14 amino acids. The CDR3 bases are TGTGCCAGCAGTATGGACCCGGACCAGGCCGGCTACACCTTC. Translated, it gives CASSMDPDQAGYTF.

This clonotype was seen repeatedly, ten times or more. The chain employs TRBV5-5 and TRBJ2-7; perhaps TRBD1 as D (6 bases). This CDR3 region has 14 residues. Germline V CDR1 and CDR2: SGHKS, YYEKEE (reference sequence). The germline V and J ends were trimmed by 4 bases and 6 bases, with 17 bases remaining between them. The CDR3 nucleotides read TGTGCCAGCAGCCAATTACAGGGTACGGGCGAGCAGTACTTC. Translating it yields CASSQLQGTGEQYF.

This clonotype was detected many times. The chain has TRBV19 and TRBJ1-5; 9 bases line up with TRBD1. The V and J ends lost 2 bases and 3 bases, in that order; junction bases with no gene match: 2. CDR3 length: 15 amino acids. Germline V gene sequence: CDR1 LNHDA, CDR2 SQIVND (reference sequence). The CDR3 DNA sequence: TGTGCCAGTAGTATAAGGACAGGGGTCAATCAGCCCCAGCATTTT. This sequence encodes CASSIRTGVNQPQHF.